This note documents a single T cell receptor beta chain sequence. This clone has a handful of counts. Its target antigen remains unknown. No per-base quality is available; no much larger clone lies one base away. The CDR3 has 15 amino acids, counting the end cysteine and phenylalanine. The kept DNA is CDR3 alone, 45 bases in frame from the first base. CDR1 and CDR2, looked up from the germline V gene, are SGHAT and FQNNGV. From V the trimming removes 5 bases and from J it removes 5 bases, while the gene matches leave 10 bases of the junction unaccounted for. The collaborating institutions used their own protocols to collect whole blood in K2EDTA tubes. Collaborator samples were shipped for TCRbeta analysis as frozen whole blood, isolated PBMCs, or DNA extracted from either sample type. This entry is derived from a study of blood T cell repertoires in COVID-19 (dated by TCRdb to about 2020). About the study as a whole: Samples covering the acute and convalescent phases of COVID-19 were provided by collaborators in the United States, Italy and Spain. The prospective study material was composed of cDNA or gDNA derived from T cells, B-cell-depleted T cells, or PBMCs. The dataset comprised deeply sampled blood TCRbeta repertoires from subjects exposed to, actively infected with, or recovered from COVID-19. The repertoires were released in a freely available public database meant as a resource for research on the immune response to SARS-CoV-2. The samples were drawn from the first 160 participants of the ongoing ImmuneRACE study and from 1,200 or so subjects provided by 6 global collaborators. The sample metadata nearly always contained a de-identified subject ID, COVID-19 status, age in years and sex. Where available, HLA class I and class II types were taken from metadata supplied by the sample provider and were not determined by assay-based typing.

Study-wide conclusions, independent of this receptor: The amount of clinical and demographic metadata varied by source and participant and was provided uncurated.

TCRbeta CDR3 regions were amplified from genomic DNA by means of the immunoSEQ Assay, a bias-controlled multiplex PCR. The authors processed their data as follows. Nucleated cell counts per sample were estimated from amplification of reference gene primers within the assay. To quantify the absolute abundance of each unique TCRbeta CDR3 rearrangement, sequence reads were collapsed and filtered. Productive Simpson clonality was computed per sample as the square root of Simpson's diversity index over productive rearrangements. TCRdb limited this immuneACCESS table to in-frame rearrangements with V and J called. A share of clones is missing; checked studies link under half to unresolved V genes, and the rest is unexplained. V and J calls and clone size come straight from that table; D and trimming were deduced from the DNA. The sample data list about 200,000 clones, and 84% of these were observed just once. The ten largest clones represent approximately 13% of the sample.

The sequence came from a human donor in a cohort sampled during active COVID-19. The V and J genes are TRBV11-2 and TRBJ2-5; 8 central nucleotides agree with TRBD1. The sequenced material came from peripheral blood. The CDR3 sequence is CASSLRTGRSETQYF. The DNA reads TGTGCCAGCAGCCTCCGGACAGGGAGGTCGGAGACCCAGTACTTC.